These 30 T cell receptor beta chains originate from one sample sequenced in a study of blood T cell repertoires in COVID-19. Libraries were prepared by immunoSEQ multiplex PCR; TCRdb keeps only in-frame clonotypes and omits some of them. The sample lists 300,000 to 400,000 clones, over 75% occurring once. The sample taken for sequencing was PBMCs or T cells enriched from blood (not recorded which). These receptor sequences come from a woman aged 30 to 39 with acute COVID-19.

This chain connects TRBV15 to TRBJ2-7; D unresolved. There are 13 residues in the CDR3. CDR1 and CDR2 from the germline V gene are LNHNV and YYDKDF (reference sequence). Trimming stripped 1 base from V and 1 base from J, with 5 bases between. CDR3 amino acids: CATSRGRSYEQYF. CDR3 nucleotide sequence: TGTGCCACCAGCAGAGGCCGGTCCTACGAGCAGTACTTC.

The J gene is TRBJ1-6, the V gene TRBV18; possible D gene TRBD1, 6 bases. The CDR3 runs to 16 residues. CDR1 and CDR2 (germline): KGHSH, LQKENI. V shed 2 bases and J shed 9 bases, with 17 bases lying between them. CDR3 in amino acids: CASSPVAGEFSSPLHF. CDR3 bases: TGTGCCAGCTCACCAGTTGCAGGGGAATTCAGTTCACCCCTCCACTTT.

The chain employs TRBV5-5 and TRBJ1-2, with TRBD1 as a possible D gene (6 bases). The germline V gene encodes CDR1 SGHKS and CDR2 YYEKEE (reference sequence). The CDR3 is 15 amino acids. The V gene lost 0 bases and the J gene lost 8 bases, with 17 bases spanning the gap. The CDR3 DNA reads TGTGCCAGCAGCTTGGGCTCAACAGGGAATCAGGGCTACACCTTC. Protein: CASSLGSTGNQGYTF.

Here the CDR3 DNA reads TGTGCCAGCAGTGACAGGGCAGAGAGCAATCAGCCCCAGCATTTT. As protein: CASSDRAESNQPQHF. This chain connects TRBV2 to TRBJ1-5, with a possible D match to TRBD1 (5 bases). CDR3 length: 15 amino acids. Trimming shortened V by 3 bases and J by 1 base, and 10 bases separated the two germline ends. The germline V gene encodes CDR1 SNHLY and CDR2 FYNNEI.

The J gene is TRBJ1-2, the V gene TRBV6-5; 10 nucleotides agree with TRBD1. CDR1 MNHEY and CDR2 SVGAGI come from the germline V gene. There are 14 residues in the CDR3. Trimming removed 5 bases from V and 4 bases from J; junction bases left unmatched: 4. The CDR3 DNA sequence: TGTGCCAGCAGTAGGACAGGGGGAAGCTATGGCTACACCTTC. Its protein product is CASSRTGGSYGYTF.

This clone was observed once. The J gene is TRBJ2-5, the V gene TRBV21-1; whether TRBD1, the table's D call, matches the DNA was not checked. TRBV21-1 is flagged as a pseudogene. CDR3 length: 14 residues. The chain's CDR3 is CASSSQIPQETQYF. The CDR3, as DNA: TGTGCCAGCAGCAGTCAGATCCCCCAAGAGACCCAGTACTTC.

The chain carries TRBV19 and TRBJ2-7, with 8 nucleotides matching TRBD1. Germline V gives CDR1 LNHDA, CDR2 SQIVND (reference sequence). The CDR3 totals 15 residues. Trimming cost V 0 bases and J 6 bases; bases outside gene matches: 7. Here the CDR3 DNA reads TGTGCCAGTAGTATAGAGTCCTCAGGGGGCTCCGAGCAGTACTTC. Translated, it gives CASSIESSGGSEQYF.

This clone was observed once. This rearrangement joins TRBV5-6 to TRBJ1-2; weak D call: TRBD1 (5 bases). Germline V lookup: CDR1 SGHDT, CDR2 YYEEEE. V lost 7 bases to trimming and J lost 4 bases, with 17 bases between them. CDR3 length: 14 amino acids. The CDR3 region is CASAAPGGIYGYTF. The DNA of the CDR3 is TGTGCCAGCGCGGCCCCGGGGGGAATCTATGGCTACACCTTC.

The rearrangement uses TRBV24-1 and TRBJ2-3; D is perhaps TRBD2 (5 bases). Germline V gene data show CDR1 as KGHDR and CDR2 as SFDVKD. V dropped 2 bases and J dropped 14 bases, with 16 bases sitting between them. This CDR3 region has 13 residues. CDR3 in amino acids: CATSDSWTSLTYF. CDR3 bases: TGTGCCACCAGTGATTCCTGGACTTCCTTGACGTATTTT.

The genes are TRBV12-3 or TRBV12-4 and TRBJ1-4; no firm D call. CDR3 length: 12 residues. Trimming cost V 6 bases and J 3 bases, with 5 bases left between them. The CDR3 DNA reads TGTGCCAGCAGGTACTCTAATGAAAAACTGTTTTTT. It yields the protein CASRYSNEKLFF.

The chain combines TRBV7-8 with TRBJ2-3; TRBD2 matches at 8 bases. Germline assignment: CDR1 SGHVS and CDR2 FQNEAQ. V trimming: 4 bases; J trimming: 2 bases; junction bases outside the gene matches: 14. The CDR3 extends over 18 amino acids. The CDR3 loop is CASSWPSVIAGNTDTQYF. The DNA of the CDR3 is TGTGCCAGCAGCTGGCCCTCAGTAATAGCGGGGAACACAGATACGCAGTATTTT. Using reference TRBV7-8 and TRBJ2-3 for the parts outside the CDR3, the full variable domain is GAGVSQSPRYKVAKRGQDVALRCDPISGHVSLFWYQQALGQGPEFLTYFQNEAQLDKSGLPSDRFFAERPEGSVSTLKIQRTQQEDSAVYLCASSWPSVIAGNTDTQYFGPGTRLTVL.

This chain connects TRBV5-1 to TRBJ2-3; 9 bases match TRBD2. V lost 5 bases and J lost 4; bases outside the gene matches: 14. This CDR3 is built from 17 residues. Germline CDR1 SGHRS, CDR2 YFSETQ. CDR3 in DNA: TGCGCCAGCAGTCCGAATAGCGGGGGAATCAGGGCAGATACGCAGTATTTT. Translated, it gives CASSPNSGGIRADTQYF.

The chain combines TRBV7-2 with TRBJ2-7; 12 bases fit TRBD1. CDR1 and CDR2 (germline): SGHTA, FQGNSA. The junction had 8 bases not matched to a gene; V was cut back by 5 bases and J by 6 bases. This CDR3 is built from 15 residues. The CDR3 loop reads CASSRTGTGGTEQYF. The CDR3 region has the DNA TGTGCCAGCAGCCGCACCGGGACAGGGGGCACCGAGCAGTACTTC.

This chain connects TRBV15 to TRBJ1-2; 7 positions match TRBD1. CDR1 and CDR2 from the germline V gene are LNHNV and YYDKDF (reference sequence). CDR3 length equals 14 residues. V trimming: 1 base; J trimming: 5 bases; junction bases outside the gene matches: 4. In DNA, the CDR3 is TGTGCCACCAGCAGAGCCACAGGGGTGTATGGCTACACCTTC. Translation: CATSRATGVYGYTF.

The chain employs TRBV10-3 and TRBJ1-1; TRBD1 agrees at 9 bases. This CDR3 is 14 amino acids long. V gave up 4 bases and J gave up 3 bases; unmatched junction bases: 3. Germline CDR1 and CDR2: ENHRY and SYGVKD. CDR3 protein: CAISVGQGYTEAFF. The CDR3 coding sequence is TGTGCCATCAGTGTAGGACAGGGGTACACTGAAGCTTTCTTT.

The rearrangement uses TRBV2 and TRBJ1-4; D is unresolved. With 6 bases removed from V and 13 bases from J, the gap between germline ends came to 9 bases. CDR1 and CDR2 (germline): SNHLY, FYNNEI. The CDR3 spans 10 residues. CDR3 bases: TGTGCCAGCAGGTCGACGGGACTGTTTTTT. Translated: CASRSTGLFF.

V and J are TRBV18 and TRBJ2-1; D ambiguous. The length of the CDR3 is 13 residues. Trimming left V 4 bases short and J 4 bases short, with 8 bases between. CDR1 and CDR2 from the germline V gene are KGHSH and LQKENI. The CDR3 coding sequence is TGTGCCAGCTCACGCTCGGTTTACAATGAGCAGTTCTTC. This codes for CASSRSVYNEQFF.

This clone has just a few counts. This chain uses TRBV7-2 with TRBJ1-6, with 9 bases lining up with TRBD1. Germline CDR1 SGHTA, CDR2 FQGNSA. With 1 base clipped from V and 9 bases from J, the junction kept 10 bases outside the gene matches. This CDR3 spans 17 amino acids. CDR3: CASSLDRDRVQGSPLHF. CDR3 sequence (DNA): TGTGCCAGCAGCTTAGACAGGGACAGGGTTCAGGGTTCACCCCTCCACTTT.

In this sample, this clone turned up a few times. V usage is TRBV5-5 and J usage is TRBJ1-1; D is ambiguous. The CDR3 contains 15 residues. The germline V gene encodes CDR1 SGHKS and CDR2 YYEKEE (reference sequence). Trimming shortened V by 4 bases and J by 4 bases, and 17 bases separated the two germline ends. CDR3 sequence reads: CASSPLLEVSTEAFF. CDR3 nucleotide sequence: TGTGCCAGCAGCCCCCTCCTTGAGGTTAGCACTGAAGCTTTCTTT.

The CDR3 nucleotides read TGTGCCAGCAGCTTCAATAGCAAACCTGGAAACACCATATATTTT. It translates to CASSFNSKPGNTIYF. The rearrangement uses TRBV11-3 and TRBJ1-3; D is undetermined. CDR1 is SGHNT and CDR2 is YENEEA in the germline V gene. Trimming pared 3 bases from V and 2 bases from J, leaving 11 bases between. This CDR3 has 15 amino acids.

This clone was counted a few times. J is TRBJ1-6 and V is TRBV18; 9 bases map to TRBD1. CDR1 and CDR2 (germline): KGHSH, LQKENI. The CDR3 has 16 amino acids. V was clipped by 6 bases and J by 7 bases; unmatched bases: 10. DNA for the CDR3: TGTGCCAGCTCTCGGGACAGGGAGTACGGGAATTCACCCCTCCACTTT. As protein: CASSRDREYGNSPLHF.

The chain has TRBV24-1 and TRBJ2-7, with no clear D. This CDR3 contains 13 residues. V lost 3 bases to trimming and J lost 6 bases, with 11 bases between them. Per the germline V gene, CDR1 is KGHDR and CDR2 is SFDVKD. CDR3 bases: TGTGCCACCAGTGATCCCCGCAGGTTCGAGCAGTACTTC. It specifies CATSDPRRFEQYF.

The chain is built from TRBV7-2 and TRBJ1-6, with D maybe TRBD1 (6 bases). The CDR3 has 15 residues. Germline loops: CDR1 SGHTA, CDR2 FQGNSA. The V and J ends lost 5 bases and 14 bases respectively, with 22 bases between them. The CDR3: CASSPRGARGKALHF. DNA for the CDR3: TGTGCCAGCAGCCCCCGGGGGGCTCGGGGGAAGGCCCTCCACTTT.

The chain recombines TRBV9 with TRBJ1-4; 9 nucleotides agree with TRBD1. Losses at the gene ends were 0 bases for V and 8 bases for J; bases not matched to a gene: 17. Germline V CDR1 and CDR2: SGDLS, YYNGEE. CDR3 size: 19 residues. CDR3 in amino acids: CASSVDPATGQGRMEKLFF. The CDR3 coding sequence is TGTGCCAGCAGCGTAGATCCTGCTACGGGACAGGGACGTATGGAAAAACTGTTTTTT. The full variable domain, its missing parts supplied by reference TRBV9 and TRBJ1-4, is DSGVTQTPKHLITATGQRVTLRCSPRSGDLSVYWYQQSLDQGLQFLIQYYNGEERAKGNILERFSAQQFPDLHSELNLSSLELGDSALYFCASSVDPATGQGRMEKLFFGSGTQLSVL.

Only one count was recorded for this clone. The gene calls are TRBV7-8 and TRBJ1-5; maybe TRBD1 (5 bases). Trimming shortened V by 4 bases and J by 7 bases, and 8 bases separated the two germline ends. The CDR3 is 12 residues long. Per the germline V gene, CDR1 is SGHVS and CDR2 is FQNEAQ. Here the CDR3 reads CASSYGAQPQHF. The DNA of the CDR3 is TGTGCCAGCAGCTATGGGGCCCAGCCCCAGCATTTT.

The gene calls are TRBV24-1 and TRBJ2-1; 7 bases line up with TRBD1. CDR1 and CDR2 (germline): KGHDR, SFDVKD. The V gene end was trimmed by 12 bases and the J gene end by 8 bases; junction bases not matched to a gene: 15. There are 14 residues in the CDR3. The CDR3 loop reads CASSPGQSVDEQFF. CDR3 DNA sequence: TGTGCCTCCTCACCGGGACAGAGTGTCGATGAGCAGTTCTTC.

This clone was observed a single time. The chain has TRBV24-1 and TRBJ1-2; the D gene is possibly TRBD1 (6 bases). This CDR3 comprises 15 residues. V dropped 4 bases and J dropped 2 bases, with 13 bases sitting between them. Germline values: CDR1 KGHDR, CDR2 SFDVKD. The CDR3 nucleotides read TGTGCCACCAGTGACGAAACGGGGGGCAACTATGGCTACACCTTC. It encodes CATSDETGGNYGYTF.

The chain employs TRBV6-5 and TRBJ2-1; 7 positions match TRBD1. V was pared by 5 bases and J by 0 bases, with 4 bases of the junction left unmatched. CDR3 length equals 15 residues. Germline CDR1 is MNHEY and CDR2 is SVGAGI. The CDR3 region has the DNA TGTGCCAGCAGTAAGGACAGGAGCTCCTACAATGAGCAGTTCTTC. As protein: CASSKDRSSYNEQFF.

V gene TRBV19 combines with J gene TRBJ1-5; 9 bases align to TRBD1. Germline loops: CDR1 LNHDA, CDR2 SQIVND (reference sequence). The CDR3 is made up of 19 amino acids. The J segment lost 1 base and the V segment lost 6 bases, leaving 16 bases of the junction unmatched. The CDR3 protein is CASSKGPGQGKESNQPQHF. For the CDR3, the DNA is TGTGCCAGTAGCAAGGGGCCGGGACAGGGAAAGGAAAGCAATCAGCCCCAGCATTTT.

This sequence joins TRBV20-1 and TRBJ1-2; possibly TRBD1 for D (5 bases). The germline V gene has CDR1 DFQATT and CDR2 SNEGSKA (reference sequence). The ends were cut back, 4 bases at V and 8 bases at J, with 11 bases in the middle. The CDR3 loop spans 11 amino acids. CDR3 bases: TGCAGTGCTAACCCAGGGCACGGCTACACCTTC. This codes for CSANPGHGYTF.